This T cell receptor beta chain was captured in a study of Ad26.COV2.S vaccination and SARS-CoV-2 variants. The sample's treatment: some 20 received Ad26.COV2.S at low or high dose, single or two shots; roughly 5 received placebo; per-sample allocation not given. Day 63 after the first injection of vaccine or placebo was the sampling time. Data came from immunoSEQ multiplex PCR; TCRdb stores just in-frame clones and leaves some out. The sample consists of around 450,000 clones, 80% to 95% of them appearing once. The CDR3 is 15 amino acids. This sequence was found in a person between 18 and 60 years old who received the Ad26.COV2.S COVID-19 vaccine or a placebo. The V call is TRBV7-5, the J call TRBJ1-6; the table's TRBD1 call for D was not verified on the DNA. TRBV7-5 is noted as a pseudogene. Sequences were derived from peripheral blood, sampled in a trial of Ad26.COV2.S vaccine versus placebo. The CDR3 nucleotides read TGTGTCAGAAGCAGACAGGTAGCCTATAATTCACCCCTCCACTTT. Translation: CVRSRQVAYNSPLHF.